This T cell receptor (beta chain) derives from a study of blood T cell repertoires in COVID-19. Study background: COVID-19 samples collected from the United States, Italy and Spain covered acute and convalescent phases. T cells, B-cell-depleted T cells, or PBMCs supplied cDNA or gDNA.

Authors' methods: From reference gene primer amplification, estimates of nucleated cell counts were derived. Profiled with immunoSEQ multiplex PCR; TCRdb holds only in-frame clones, not every one. Clone size and V and J calls were adopted from that table, with D and trimming inferred from the DNA. This table has some 150,000 clones, 80% to 90% appearing once. This CDR3 is built from 15 residues. The ends were cut back, 5 bases at V and 6 bases at J, with 19 bases in the middle. The V gene's germline CDR1 is SGHNT and CDR2 YENEEA. Source material: peripheral blood. The rearrangement links TRBV11-3 to TRBJ1-1, with TRBD1 as a possible D gene (5 bases). The TCR comes from a woman older than 75 with acute or convalescent COVID-19. The CDR3 is CASSPLLGGWAEAFF. The CDR3 region has the DNA TGTGCCAGCAGCCCCCTACTGGGGGGTTGGGCTGAAGCTTTCTTT.